These T cell receptor beta chains were read from a single sample in a study of tumor-infiltrating lymphocytes in primary liver carcinoma. TCRdb fed the multiplex PCR reads into MiXCR, producing one record per CDR3 protein. The sample contains approximately 88,000 distinct CDR3 sequences, about 70% of which appear only once. Sequenced sample: tumor-adjacent normal liver tissue. These TCRs come from a man in his forties with primary liver carcinoma and hepatitis B virus infection. Each CDR3 is given with its conserved first and last residue. A D gene is named only where the DNA matches it firmly. Rows give clone size only sometimes, using once, few, many, or a class for an expanded clone.

TRBV4-1	TRBJ2-1	many	TRBD2	TGCGCCAGCAGCCAAGATTTGGGGGACTACTCCTACAATGAGCAGTTCTTC	CASSQDLGDYSYNEQFF
TRBV28	TRBJ1-4	few	.	TGTGCCAGCAGTAACTATGAAAAACTGTTTTTT	CASSNYEKLFF
TRBV29-1	TRBJ2-1	.	.	TGCAGTGTTGTTGATGAGATAAGTGAGCAGCTCTTC	CSVVDEISEQLF
TRBV2	TRBJ1-5	.	TRBD1	TGTGCCAGCAGGCCGGGACAGGGAAATCAGCCCCAGCATTTT	CASRPGQGNQPQHF
TRBV27	TRBJ2-7	.	.	TGTGCCAGCAAGCGACAGGCGGGAGACAAGGACGAGCAGTACTTC	CASKRQAGDKDEQYF
TRBV24-1	TRBJ2-2	few	.	TGTGCCACCAGTGATTTGTCAGATACCGGGGAGCTGTTTTTT	CATSDLSDTGELFF
TRBV24-1	TRBJ2-1	.	TRBD1	TGTGCCACCAGTGACCCCCTTCCGACAGGGGGCTCTAGCGGATACAATGAGCAGTTCTTC	CATSDPLPTGGSSGYNEQFF
TRBV11-2	TRBJ1-4	medium-sized	.	TGTGCCAGCACCTTTTACCAGGAGGGGGGGAAACTGTTTTTT	CASTFYQEGGKLFF
TRBV11-2	TRBJ2-3	few	.	TGTGCCAGCAGCTTGTACGTTGGGAGTCCAGATACGCAGTATTTT	CASSLYVGSPDTQYF
TRBV7-9	TRBJ2-7	.	.	TGTACCAGCAGCTTAGGACCCTACGAGCTGTACTTC	CTSSLGPYELYF
TRBV11-1	TRBJ2-1	.	TRBD2	TGTGCCAACATCTTTGGGCTCGGACTAGCGGGAACCTCCTACAATGAGCAGTTATTC	CANIFGLGLAGTSYNEQLF
TRBV19	TRBJ2-1	.	TRBD1	TGTGCCAGTACCCAGCCCGGACAGGATGATAGGAATGAGCAGTTCTTC	CASTQPGQDDRNEQFF
TRBV4-1	TRBJ1-1	.	TRBD1	TGCGCCAGTAACCAAGATCTAGTCCCCAGTGACAGGGGCAGACCCCTGGTCACTGAAGCTTTCTTT	CASNQDLVPSDRGRPLVTEAFF
TRBV29-1	TRBJ1-1	many	.	TGCAGCGTCCTAGGCGCGGCCTCCACTGAAGCTTTCTTT	CSVLGAASTEAFF
TRBV5-1	TRBJ2-7	.	.	TGCGCCAGCAGCTTGGGAATAGTGGGTTTCTATGAGCAGTACTTC	CASSLGIVGFYEQYF
TRBV28	TRBJ1-5	.	TRBD1	TGTGCCAGCATGACTACAGGGGTAGTTCAGCCCCAGCATTTC	CASMTTGVVQPQHF
TRBV6-5	TRBJ1-5	many	TRBD1	TGTGCCAGCAGTTACGGGACAGGAATTGGTCCCCAGCATTTT	CASSYGTGIGPQHF
TRBV11-2	TRBJ2-6	once	.	TGTGTCATCAGCAATGGACTCTATGGGGCCAACGTCCTGACTTTC	CVISNGLYGANVLTF
TRBV28	TRBJ2-7	few	TRBD1	TGTGCCAGCAAGGGGACAGGGCCATACGAGCAGTACTTC	CASKGTGPYEQYF
TRBV5-4	TRBJ2-1	many	.	TGTGCCAGCAGCTTCGCAGGAGGACCTTACAATGAGCAGTTCTTC	CASSFAGGPYNEQFF
TRBV9	TRBJ1-5	.	.	TGTGCCAGCAGCGTTTGTAACAGATTCTGCAATCAGCCCCAGCATTTT	CASSVCNRFCNQPQHF
TRBV7-2	TRBJ2-1	.	TRBD1	TGTGCCAGCAACCCGGAAACAGGGGAACGTAATGAGCAGTTCTTC	CASNPETGERNEQFF
TRBV5-1	TRBJ2-5	many	.	TGCGCCAGCAGCTTGGAAGGTGTGACCCAGTACTTC	CASSLEGVTQYF
TRBV7-3	TRBJ2-1	few	TRBD2	TGTGCCAGCAGGACTAGCGGGACGGACTACAATGAGCAGTTCTTC	CASRTSGTDYNEQFF